The 14 T cell receptor beta chains below were found in one sample sequenced in a study of blood T cell repertoires in COVID-19. Sequencing used immunoSEQ multiplex PCR; TCRdb keeps in-frame clones, though not all of them. Of 250,000 to 400,000 clones listed, around 90% were seen once; the top ten hold around 2.5%. The source material was PBMCs or T cells enriched from blood (not recorded which). The receptors were gathered from a man in his 60s who had recovered from COVID-19.

The chain uses TRBV6-2 or TRBV6-3 and TRBJ2-2, with D maybe TRBD1 (6 bases). This CDR3 is built from 14 residues. Between the trimmed V and J ends, which lost 4 bases and 3 bases, there was a span of 9 bases. Germline CDR1 reads MNHEY; CDR2 reads SVGEGT. In DNA, the CDR3 is TGTGCCAGCAGTTTACAGGGATACACCGGGGAGCTGTTTTTT. Protein product: CASSLQGYTGELFF.

The chain combines TRBV28 with TRBJ2-1; 14 nucleotides align to TRBD2. From germline, CDR1 is MDHEN and CDR2 SYDVKM. The CDR3 consists of 16 residues. Trimming took 6 bases from V and 2 from J; bases not matched to a gene: 3. The CDR3 nucleotides read TGTGCCAGCAGAGGGACTAGCGGGAGTCCCTACAATGAGCAGTTCTTC. This translates into CASRGTSGSPYNEQFF. The variable domain in full, completed from reference TRBV28 and TRBJ2-1, reads DVKVTQSSRYLVKRTGEKVFLECVQDMDHENMFWYRQDPGLGLRLIYFSYDVKMKEKGDIPEGYSVSREKKERFSLILESASTNQTSMYLCASRGTSGSPYNEQFFGPGTRLTVL.

This clone was counted once. The chain carries TRBV6-5 and TRBJ1-3; 9 bases map to TRBD1. The ends lost 6 bases at V and 3 bases at J; junction bases unmatched: 3. Germline CDR1 MNHEY, CDR2 SVGAGI. This CDR3 comprises 14 residues. CDR3 sequence: CASRGQGIGNTIYF. Here the CDR3 DNA reads TGTGCCAGCAGGGGACAGGGTATTGGAAACACCATATATTTT.

The rearrangement joins TRBV6-2 or TRBV6-3 to TRBJ1-2, with D perhaps TRBD1 (6 bases). Germline lookup yields CDR1 MNHEY and CDR2 SVGEGT. Trimming took 5 bases from V and 4 from J, leaving 11 bases between them. The CDR3 contains 13 residues. CDR3 sequence: CASSQQGLYGYTF. In nucleotides, the CDR3 is TGTGCCAGCAGTCAACAGGGCCTCTATGGCTACACCTTC.

The chain has TRBV6-2 or TRBV6-3 and TRBJ2-7; perhaps TRBD1 as D (6 bases). Germline CDR1 reads MNHEY; CDR2 reads SVGEGT. The V and J ends lost 6 bases and 3 bases respectively, with 6 bases between them. CDR3 length equals 11 residues. This chain's CDR3 is CASSRGYEQYF. As DNA, the CDR3 is TGTGCCAGCAGCAGGGGCTACGAGCAGTACTTC.

This chain uses TRBV5-1 with TRBJ1-2, with TRBD1 matching 8 bases. V shed 4 bases, J shed 4 bases, and the junction held 9 bases outside the gene matches. This CDR3 has 15 amino acids. Per the germline V gene, CDR1 is SGHRS and CDR2 is YFSETQ. The CDR3 loop is CASSHQGAVLYGYTF. The CDR3 coding sequence is TGCGCCAGCAGCCACCAGGGGGCGGTCCTCTATGGCTACACCTTC.

The chain links TRBV20-1 to TRBJ2-4; D is unresolved. Germline V gives CDR1 DFQATT, CDR2 SNEGSKA (reference sequence). The CDR3 totals 14 residues. Trimming removed 3 bases at V and 2 bases at J, with 11 bases between. The CDR3 loop is CSASGSDSKNIQYF. CDR3 DNA: TGCAGTGCTAGTGGTTCAGATTCCAAAAACATTCAGTACTTC.

As concerns this clone: This specimen includes other DNA sequences encoding the same CDR3. The chain is built from TRBV18 and TRBJ2-3, with D maybe TRBD2 (5 bases). Trimming pared 0 bases from V and 4 bases from J, leaving 5 bases between. CDR1 and CDR2 (germline): KGHSH, LQKENI. This CDR3 is 13 amino acids long. This chain's CDR3 is CASSPPGADTQYF. The CDR3 DNA follows: TGTGCCAGCTCACCACCGGGAGCAGATACGCAGTATTTT.

This rearrangement joins TRBV3-1 (or the pseudogene TRBV3-2) to TRBJ2-7, with no clear D. Trimming stripped 0 bases from V and 2 bases from J, with 8 bases between. This CDR3 spans 14 amino acids. The germline CDR1 and CDR2 sequences are LGHDT and YNNKEL (reference sequence). The DNA of the CDR3 is TGTGCCAGCAGCCAAGATGGCAGGACCTACGAGCAGTACTTC. Residues: CASSQDGRTYEQYF.

CDR3 nucleotide sequence: TGTGCCAGCAGCTCCCGGGACAGACCCTACAATGAGCAGTTCTTC. Its translation: CASSSRDRPYNEQFF. V is TRBV7-9 and J is TRBJ2-1, with 7 positions matching TRBD1. The CDR3 consists of 15 residues. Germline V CDR1 and CDR2: SEHNR, FQNEAQ (reference sequence). V lost 4 bases, J lost 2 bases, and 5 bases stayed unmatched. Variable domain in full (rest from reference TRBV7-9 and TRBJ2-1): DTGVSQNPRHKITKRGQNVTFRCDPISEHNRLYWYRQTLGQGPEFLTYFQNEAQLEKSRLLSDRFSAERPKGSFSTLEIQRTEQGDSAMYLCASSSRDRPYNEQFFGPGTRLTVL.

This chain links TRBV6-5 with TRBJ2-2, with 7 bases lining up with TRBD1. Per germline, CDR1 MNHEY and CDR2 SVGAGI. The CDR3 is made up of 13 amino acids. The V gene end was trimmed by 6 bases and the J gene end by 7 bases; junction bases not matched to a gene: 5. The CDR3 spells CASRLTGVGELFF. The CDR3, as DNA: TGTGCCAGCAGATTAACAGGGGTCGGGGAGCTGTTTTTT.

The chain joins TRBV13 to TRBJ1-4; D perhaps matches TRBD1 (5 bases). Germline CDR1 PRHDT, CDR2 FYEKMQ (reference sequence). The CDR3 contains 13 residues. V was shortened by 4 bases and J by 10 bases, with 13 bases between the two germline ends. The CDR3 nucleotides read TGTGCCAGCAGCTACGGGCGTCAGGGAAAACTGTTTTTT. Amino acid sequence: CASSYGRQGKLFF.

The chain links TRBV6-5 to TRBJ2-1, with 12 bases that match TRBD2. From germline, CDR1 is MNHEY and CDR2 SVGAGI. The CDR3 runs 14 residues. V was pared by 6 bases and J by 6 bases, with 3 bases of the junction left unmatched. The CDR3 DNA is TGTGCCAGCAGCGGACTAGCGGGGTCCAATGAGCAGTTCTTC. It specifies CASSGLAGSNEQFF.

The chain carries TRBV4-1 and TRBJ2-7; 9 bases are shared with TRBD1. Per the germline V gene, CDR1 is MGHRA and CDR2 is YSYEKL. Trimming took 4 bases from V and 3 from J; bases not matched to a gene: 4. The CDR3 contains 14 residues. As DNA, the CDR3 is TGCGCCAGCAGCCCGACAGGGGGGGACTACGAGCAGTACTTC. Translating gives CASSPTGGDYEQYF.